This T cell receptor beta chain was sequenced in a study of blood T cell repertoires in COVID-19. The overall study: Sample material is recorded as cDNA or gDNA derived from T cells, B-cell-depleted T cells, or PBMCs.

With 5 bases removed from V and 7 bases from J, the gap between germline ends came to 11 bases. Germline V gives CDR1 SEHNR, CDR2 FQNEAQ (reference sequence). The CDR3 runs to 12 residues. The repertoire was sequenced with immunoSEQ multiplex PCR; TCRdb's copy has only in-frame clones and lacks some. The top ten clones hold under 20% of a sample with about 120,000 clones, 80% to 90% of them seen once. The chain couples TRBV7-9 to TRBJ1-1; TRBD1 might be the D (5 bases). Sequencing was done on a sample of peripheral blood. The sequence was obtained from a human donor with acute or convalescent COVID-19. The donor label of this sample is uncertain. DNA of the CDR3: TGTGCCAGCAGCCCAGCAGGGCTTGAAGCTTTCTTT. It codes for CASSPAGLEAFF.